The entry below describes one T cell receptor beta chain. Its antigen remains unidentified. Sequencing used immunoSEQ multiplex PCR; TCRdb keeps in-frame clones, though not all of them. This sample yields 200,000 or so clones, of which around 86% are seen a single time; about 2% belongs to the top ten. The data were obtained in a study of cytomegalovirus exposure and HLA in healthy donors. On the study more broadly: The same platform was used for the roughly 120 validation repertoires and the roughly 720 first-cohort repertoires, a later analysis reported.

Study outcomes and limitations: There were around 160 TCR beta chains listed as cytomegalovirus-associated. Rare TCR sequences predominated, though certain public TCRs were found in many donors.

Germline CDR1 is ENHRY and CDR2 is SYGVKD. The J segment lost 7 bases and the V segment lost 2 bases, leaving 8 bases of the junction unmatched. The CDR3 has 17 residues. Material for sequencing was PBMCs. This receptor was obtained from a woman aged 18-29 years in good health and CMV-seropositive. This chain joins TRBV10-3 and TRBJ2-1, with TRBD2 matching over 13 bases. The CDR3 bases are TGTGCCATCAGTGAGACTGAACTAGCGGGAGGGAGGAATGAGCAGTTCTTC. Amino acids: CAISETELAGGRNEQFF.